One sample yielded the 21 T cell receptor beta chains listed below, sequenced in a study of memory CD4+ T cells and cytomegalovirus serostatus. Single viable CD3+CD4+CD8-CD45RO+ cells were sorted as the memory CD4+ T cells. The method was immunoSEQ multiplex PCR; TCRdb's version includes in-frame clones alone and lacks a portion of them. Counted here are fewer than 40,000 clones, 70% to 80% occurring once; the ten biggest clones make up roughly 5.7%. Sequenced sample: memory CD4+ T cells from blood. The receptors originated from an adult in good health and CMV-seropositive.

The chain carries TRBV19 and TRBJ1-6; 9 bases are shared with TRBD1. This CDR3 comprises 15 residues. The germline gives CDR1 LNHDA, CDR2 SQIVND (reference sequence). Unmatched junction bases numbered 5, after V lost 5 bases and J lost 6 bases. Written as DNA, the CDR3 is TGTGCCAGTAGTTCTACAGGGGGCCGTAATTCACCCCTCCACTTT. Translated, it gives CASSSTGGRNSPLHF.

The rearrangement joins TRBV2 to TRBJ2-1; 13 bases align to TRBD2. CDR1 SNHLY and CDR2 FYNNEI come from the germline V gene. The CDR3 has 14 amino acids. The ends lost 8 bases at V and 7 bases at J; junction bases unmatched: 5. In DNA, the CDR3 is TGTGCCAGCCGGAGGACTAGCGGGAGTAATGAGCAGTTCTTC. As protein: CASRRTSGSNEQFF.

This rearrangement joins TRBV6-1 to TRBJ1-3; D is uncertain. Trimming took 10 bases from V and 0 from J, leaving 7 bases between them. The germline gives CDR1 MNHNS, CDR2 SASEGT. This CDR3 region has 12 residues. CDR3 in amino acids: CAIQASGNTIYF. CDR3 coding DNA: TGTGCCATCCAGGCCTCTGGAAACACCATATATTTT.

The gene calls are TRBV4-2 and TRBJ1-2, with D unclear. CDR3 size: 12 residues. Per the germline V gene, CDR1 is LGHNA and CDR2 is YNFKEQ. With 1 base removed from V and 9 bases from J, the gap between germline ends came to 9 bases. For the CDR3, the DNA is TGTGCCAGCAGCCAAGCTACAAATAGCTACACCTTC. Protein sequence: CASSQATNSYTF.

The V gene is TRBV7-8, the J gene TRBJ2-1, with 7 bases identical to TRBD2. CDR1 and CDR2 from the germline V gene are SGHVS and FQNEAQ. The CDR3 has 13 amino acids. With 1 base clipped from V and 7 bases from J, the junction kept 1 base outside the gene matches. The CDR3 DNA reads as TGTGCCAGCAGCTTAGGGACTAGTAATGAGCAGTTCTTC. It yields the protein CASSLGTSNEQFF. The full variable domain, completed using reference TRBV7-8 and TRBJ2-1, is GAGVSQSPRYKVAKRGQDVALRCDPISGHVSLFWYQQALGQGPEFLTYFQNEAQLDKSGLPSDRFFAERPEGSVSTLKIQRTQQEDSAVYLCASSLGTSNEQFFGPGTRLTVL.

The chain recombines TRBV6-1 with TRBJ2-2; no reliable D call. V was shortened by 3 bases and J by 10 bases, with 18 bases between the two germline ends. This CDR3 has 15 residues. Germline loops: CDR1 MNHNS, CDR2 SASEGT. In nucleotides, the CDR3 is TGTGCCAGCAGTGATCAGATAGGGTACAGCGAGGAGCTGTTTTTT. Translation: CASSDQIGYSEELFF.

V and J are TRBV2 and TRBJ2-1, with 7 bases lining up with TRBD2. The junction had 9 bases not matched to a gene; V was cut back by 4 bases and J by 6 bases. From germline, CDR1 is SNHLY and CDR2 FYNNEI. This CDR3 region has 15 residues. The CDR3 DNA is TGTGCCAGCAGTGGATCCAGCGGGGTTCGCAATGAGCAGTTCTTC. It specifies CASSGSSGVRNEQFF. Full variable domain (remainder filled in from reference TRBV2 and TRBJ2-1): EPEVTQTPSHQVTQMGQEVILRCVPISNHLYFYWYRQILGQKVEFLVSFYNNEISEKSEIFDDQFSVERPDGSNFTLKIRSTKLEDSAMYFCASSGSSGVRNEQFFGPGTRLTVL.

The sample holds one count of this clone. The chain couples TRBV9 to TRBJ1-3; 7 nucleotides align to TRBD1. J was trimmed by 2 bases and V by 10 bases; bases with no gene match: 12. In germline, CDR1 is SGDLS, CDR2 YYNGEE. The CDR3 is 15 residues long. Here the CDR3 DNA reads TGTGCCTCAGGGGGGACAGTAAACACTGGAAACACCATATATTTT. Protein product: CASGGTVNTGNTIYF.

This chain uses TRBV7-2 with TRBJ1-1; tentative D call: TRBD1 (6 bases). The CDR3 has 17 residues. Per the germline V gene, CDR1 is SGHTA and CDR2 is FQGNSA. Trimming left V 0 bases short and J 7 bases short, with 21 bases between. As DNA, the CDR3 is TGTGCCAGCAGCTTAGCGCTTATCAGGGGAATGCCCAATGAAGCTTTCTTT. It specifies CASSLALIRGMPNEAFF.

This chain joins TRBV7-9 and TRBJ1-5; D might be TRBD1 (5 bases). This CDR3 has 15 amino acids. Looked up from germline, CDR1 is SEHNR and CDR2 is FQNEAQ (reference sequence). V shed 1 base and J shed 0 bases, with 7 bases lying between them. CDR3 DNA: TGTGCCAGCAGCTTAGGCAGGGATAGCAATCAGCCCCAGCATTTT. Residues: CASSLGRDSNQPQHF.

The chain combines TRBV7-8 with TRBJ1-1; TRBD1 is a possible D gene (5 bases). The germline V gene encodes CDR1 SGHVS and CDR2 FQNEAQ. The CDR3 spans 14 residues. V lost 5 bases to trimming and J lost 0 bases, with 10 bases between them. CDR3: CASSPTDLNTEAFF. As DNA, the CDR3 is TGTGCCAGCAGCCCGACAGACTTGAACACTGAAGCTTTCTTT.

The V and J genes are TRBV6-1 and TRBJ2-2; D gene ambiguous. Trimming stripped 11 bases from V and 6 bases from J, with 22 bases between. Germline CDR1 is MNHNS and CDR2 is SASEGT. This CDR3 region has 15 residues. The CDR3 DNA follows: TGTGCCCATCCAACTGTCCCCCAAAGGGCCGGGGAGCTGTTTTTT. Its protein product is CAHPTVPQRAGELFF.

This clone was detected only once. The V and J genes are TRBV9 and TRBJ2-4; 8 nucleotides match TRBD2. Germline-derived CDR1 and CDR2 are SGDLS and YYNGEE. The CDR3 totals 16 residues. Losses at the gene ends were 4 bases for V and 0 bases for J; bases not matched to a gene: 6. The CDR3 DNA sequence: TGTGCCAGCAGCCCGGGGGGGCGACTAGCCAAAAACATTCAGTACTTC. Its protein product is CASSPGGRLAKNIQYF. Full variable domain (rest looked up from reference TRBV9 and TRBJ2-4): DSGVTQTPKHLITATGQRVTLRCSPRSGDLSVYWYQQSLDQGLQFLIQYYNGEERAKGNILERFSAQQFPDLHSELNLSSLELGDSALYFCASSPGGRLAKNIQYFGAGTRLSVL.

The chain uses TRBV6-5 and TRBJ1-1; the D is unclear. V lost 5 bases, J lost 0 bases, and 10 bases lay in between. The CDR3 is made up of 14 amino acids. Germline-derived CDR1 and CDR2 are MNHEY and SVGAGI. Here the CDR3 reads CASSDGILNTEAFF. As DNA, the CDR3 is TGTGCCAGCAGTGACGGGATTTTGAACACTGAAGCTTTCTTT.

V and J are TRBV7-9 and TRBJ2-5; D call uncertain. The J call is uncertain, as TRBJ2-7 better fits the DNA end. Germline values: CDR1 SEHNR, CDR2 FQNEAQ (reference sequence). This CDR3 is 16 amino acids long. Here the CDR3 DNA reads TGTGCCAGCAGCTTAGGTGTTGGCGGAAAATCCTACGAGCAGTACTTC. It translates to CASSLGVGGKSYEQYF.

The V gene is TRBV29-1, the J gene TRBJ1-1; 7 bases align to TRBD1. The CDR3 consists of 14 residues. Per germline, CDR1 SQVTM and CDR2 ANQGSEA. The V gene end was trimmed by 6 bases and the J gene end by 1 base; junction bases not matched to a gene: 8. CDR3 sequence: CSVGQGVKNTEAFF. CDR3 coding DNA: TGCAGCGTGGGGCAGGGGGTGAAGAACACTGAAGCTTTCTTT.

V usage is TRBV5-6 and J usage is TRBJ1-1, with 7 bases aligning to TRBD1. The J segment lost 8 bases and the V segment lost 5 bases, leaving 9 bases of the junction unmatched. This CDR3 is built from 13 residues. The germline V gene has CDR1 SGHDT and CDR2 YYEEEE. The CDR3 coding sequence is TGTGCCAGCAGTTTGACAGGGCCGGGCGAAGCTTTCTTT. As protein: CASSLTGPGEAFF. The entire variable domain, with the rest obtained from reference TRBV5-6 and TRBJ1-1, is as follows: DAGVTQSPTHLIKTRGQQVTLRCSPKSGHDTVSWYQQALGQGPQFIFQYYEEEERQRGNFPDRFSGHQFPNYSSELNVNALLLGDSALYLCASSLTGPGEAFFGQGTRLTVV.

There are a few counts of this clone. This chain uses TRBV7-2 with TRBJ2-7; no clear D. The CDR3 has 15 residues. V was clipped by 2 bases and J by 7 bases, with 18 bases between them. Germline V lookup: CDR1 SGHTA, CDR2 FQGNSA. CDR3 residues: CASSLSSRVLGEQYF. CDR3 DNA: TGTGCCAGCAGCTTATCGTCCCGGGTTTTGGGAGAGCAGTACTTC.

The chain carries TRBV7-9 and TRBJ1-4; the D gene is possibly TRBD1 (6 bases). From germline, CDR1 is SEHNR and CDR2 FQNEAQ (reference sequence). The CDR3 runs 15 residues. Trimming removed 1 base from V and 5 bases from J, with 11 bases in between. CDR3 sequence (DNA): TGTGCCAGCAGCTTAGAGGCAGGGGTCAATGAAAAACTGTTTTTT. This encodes CASSLEAGVNEKLFF.

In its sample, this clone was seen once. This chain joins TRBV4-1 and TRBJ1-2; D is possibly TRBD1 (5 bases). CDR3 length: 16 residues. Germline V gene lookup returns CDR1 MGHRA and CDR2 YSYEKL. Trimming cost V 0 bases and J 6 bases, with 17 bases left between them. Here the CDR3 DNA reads TGCGCCAGCAGCCAAGACGGGCAGGGCCGGCTTCATGGCTACACCTTC. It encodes CASSQDGQGRLHGYTF.

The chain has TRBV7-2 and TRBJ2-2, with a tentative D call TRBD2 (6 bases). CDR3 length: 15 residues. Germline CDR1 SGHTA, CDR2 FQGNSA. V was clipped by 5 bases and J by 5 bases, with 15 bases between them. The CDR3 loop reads CASSPKAGMTGELFF. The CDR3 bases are TGTGCCAGCAGCCCTAAGGCGGGAATGACCGGGGAGCTGTTTTTT.